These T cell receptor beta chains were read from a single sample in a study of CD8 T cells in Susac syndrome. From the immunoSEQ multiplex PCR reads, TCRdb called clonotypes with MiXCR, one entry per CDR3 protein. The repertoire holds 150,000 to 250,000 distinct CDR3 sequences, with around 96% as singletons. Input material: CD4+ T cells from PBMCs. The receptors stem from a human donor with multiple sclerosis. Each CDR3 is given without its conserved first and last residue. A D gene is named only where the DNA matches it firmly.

CDR3: ASSLGTTSYGYT
V: TRBV3-1
D: .

CDR3: ASGLVLTSAGETQY
V: TRBV12-5
D: .

CDR3: ASSLTRGEGYT
V: TRBV6-5
D: .

CDR3: ASSEQGRTEAF
V: TRBV6-1
D: .

CDR3: ASSLMSPGRSADTQY
V: TRBV5-1
D: .

CDR3: ASSQQGVWQPQH
V: TRBV3-1
D: TRBD1

CDR3: SASRGTSQH
V: TRBV20-1
D: .

CDR3: ASRRTSGGYNEQF
V: TRBV6-5
D: TRBD2

CDR3: ASSQALRRLYEQY
V: TRBV3-1
D: .

CDR3: SARAGRQGNTGELF
V: TRBV20-1
D: .

CDR3: ASSPFRTGGVSTDTQY
V: TRBV14
D: .

CDR3: AWARGPYEQY
V: TRBV30
D: .

CDR3: ASSLKVGANVLT
V: TRBV3-1
D: .

CDR3: ASSQGERPQH
V: TRBV3-1
D: .

CDR3: ASSPGASGKLF
V: TRBV7-8
D: .

CDR3: ASSRENNYEQY
V: TRBV4-2
D: .

CDR3: ASSPTGASPLH
V: TRBV12-3/TRBV12-4
D: TRBD1

CDR3: SVEFGTGYNEQF
V: TRBV29-1
D: .

CDR3: ATRNSGASRDQY
V: TRBV15
D: TRBD2

CDR3: ASSPLAPSSYEQY
V: TRBV5-1
D: .

CDR3: SARDEGGANTQY
V: TRBV20-1
D: .

CDR3: ASSFGGGGETQY
V: TRBV11-1
D: .

CDR3: SVGGFASTDTQY
V: TRBV29-1
D: .

CDR3: ASSPETGTGGYT
V: TRBV5-1
D: TRBD1

CDR3: SARREGRYEQY
V: TRBV20-1
D: TRBD2

CDR3: ASSIEGHPIYT
V: TRBV19
D: .

CDR3: SASKSGTDGYT
V: TRBV20-1
D: .

CDR3: ASSPMDRGNNSPLH
V: TRBV18
D: TRBD1